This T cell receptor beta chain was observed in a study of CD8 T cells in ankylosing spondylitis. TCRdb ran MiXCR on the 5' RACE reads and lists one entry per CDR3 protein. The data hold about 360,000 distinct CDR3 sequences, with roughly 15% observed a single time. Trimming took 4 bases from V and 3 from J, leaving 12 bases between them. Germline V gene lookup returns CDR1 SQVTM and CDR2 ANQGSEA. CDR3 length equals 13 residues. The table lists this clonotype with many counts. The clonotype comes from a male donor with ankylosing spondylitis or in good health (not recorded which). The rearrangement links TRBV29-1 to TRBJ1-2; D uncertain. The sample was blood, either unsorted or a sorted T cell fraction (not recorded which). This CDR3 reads CSVADPRDYGYTF. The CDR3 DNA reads TGCAGCGTTGCAGACCCTAGAGACTATGGCTACACCTTC.